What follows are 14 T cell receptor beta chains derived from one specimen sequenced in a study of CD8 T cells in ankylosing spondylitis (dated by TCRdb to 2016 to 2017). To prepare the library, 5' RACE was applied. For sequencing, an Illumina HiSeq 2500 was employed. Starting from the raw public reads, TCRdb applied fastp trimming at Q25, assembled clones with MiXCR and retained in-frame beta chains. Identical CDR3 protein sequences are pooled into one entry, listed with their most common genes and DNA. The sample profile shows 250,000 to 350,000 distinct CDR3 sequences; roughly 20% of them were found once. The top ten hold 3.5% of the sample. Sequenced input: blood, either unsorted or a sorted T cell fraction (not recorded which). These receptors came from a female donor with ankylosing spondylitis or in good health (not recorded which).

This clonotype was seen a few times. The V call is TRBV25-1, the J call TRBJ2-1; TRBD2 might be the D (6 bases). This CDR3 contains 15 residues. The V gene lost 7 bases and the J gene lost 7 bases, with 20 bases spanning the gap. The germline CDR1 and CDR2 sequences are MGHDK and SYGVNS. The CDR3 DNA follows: TGTGCCAGCACAGAGACCGGGAGCTTAACGAATGAGCAGTTCTTC. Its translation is CASTETGSLTNEQFF.

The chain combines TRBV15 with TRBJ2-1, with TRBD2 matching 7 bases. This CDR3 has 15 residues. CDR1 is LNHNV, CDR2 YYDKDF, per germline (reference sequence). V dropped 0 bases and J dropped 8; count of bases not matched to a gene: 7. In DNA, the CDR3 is TGTGCCACCAGCAGAGATGCGGGGGAAAAGTATGAGCAGTTCTTC. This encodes CATSRDAGEKYEQFF. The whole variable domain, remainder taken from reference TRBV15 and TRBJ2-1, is DAMVIQNPRYQVTQFGKPVTLSCSQTLNHNVMYWYQQKSSQAPKLLFHYYDKDFNNEADTPDNFQSRRPNTSFCFLDIRSPGLGDTAMYLCATSRDAGEKYEQFFGPGTRLTVL.

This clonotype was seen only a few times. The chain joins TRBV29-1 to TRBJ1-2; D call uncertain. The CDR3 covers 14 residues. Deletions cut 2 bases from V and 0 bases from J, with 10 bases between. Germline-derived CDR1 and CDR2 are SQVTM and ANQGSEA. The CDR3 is CSVENPSANYGYTF. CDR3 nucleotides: TGCAGCGTTGAAAATCCCTCAGCTAACTATGGCTACACCTTC.

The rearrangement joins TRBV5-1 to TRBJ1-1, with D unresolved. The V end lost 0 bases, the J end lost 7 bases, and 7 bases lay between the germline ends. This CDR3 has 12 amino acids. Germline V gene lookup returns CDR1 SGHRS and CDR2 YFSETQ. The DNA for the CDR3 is TGCGCCAGCAGCTTGGGGGTGGGTGAAGCTTTCTTT. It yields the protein CASSLGVGEAFF.

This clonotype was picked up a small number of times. This CDR3 reads CSARREPRGDEQFF. The CDR3 bases are TGCAGTGCCCGCAGGGAACCCCGAGGGGATGAGCAGTTCTTC. The gene calls are TRBV20-1 and TRBJ2-1; D might be TRBD1 or TRBD2, each matching 5 bases. In germline, CDR1 is DFQATT, CDR2 SNEGSKA (reference sequence). This CDR3 comprises 14 residues. With 6 bases removed from V and 8 bases from J, the gap between germline ends came to 20 bases.

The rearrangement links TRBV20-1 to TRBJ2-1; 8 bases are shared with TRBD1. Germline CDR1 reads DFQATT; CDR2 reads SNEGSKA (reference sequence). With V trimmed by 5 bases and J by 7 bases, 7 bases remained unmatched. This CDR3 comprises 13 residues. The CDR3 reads CSAPGGQANEQFF. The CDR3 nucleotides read TGCAGTGCTCCCGGGGGACAGGCTAATGAGCAGTTCTTC.

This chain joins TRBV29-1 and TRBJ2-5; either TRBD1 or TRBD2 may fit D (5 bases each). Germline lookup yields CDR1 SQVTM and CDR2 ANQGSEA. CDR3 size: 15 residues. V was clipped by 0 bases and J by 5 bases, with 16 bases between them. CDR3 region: CSVEDERGAWETQYF. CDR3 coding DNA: TGCAGCGTTGAAGATGAGAGAGGGGCGTGGGAGACCCAGTACTTC.

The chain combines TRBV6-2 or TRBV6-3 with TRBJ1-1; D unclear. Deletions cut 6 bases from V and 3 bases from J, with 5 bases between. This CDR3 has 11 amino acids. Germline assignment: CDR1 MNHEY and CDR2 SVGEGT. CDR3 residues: CASRAYTEAFF. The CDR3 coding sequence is TGTGCCAGCAGAGCTTACACTGAAGCTTTCTTT.

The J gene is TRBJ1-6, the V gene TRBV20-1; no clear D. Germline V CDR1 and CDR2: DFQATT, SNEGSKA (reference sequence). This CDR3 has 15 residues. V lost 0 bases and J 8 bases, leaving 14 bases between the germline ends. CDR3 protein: CSARDPFGAHSPLHF. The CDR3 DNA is TGCAGTGCTAGAGACCCCTTCGGAGCACATTCACCCCTCCACTTT.

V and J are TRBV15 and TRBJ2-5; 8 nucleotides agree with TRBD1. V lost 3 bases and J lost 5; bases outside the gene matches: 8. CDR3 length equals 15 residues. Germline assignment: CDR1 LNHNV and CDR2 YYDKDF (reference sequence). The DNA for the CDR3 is TGTGCCACCAGCAGTGGTACAGGGGGTACGGAGACCCAGTACTTC. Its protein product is CATSSGTGGTETQYF.

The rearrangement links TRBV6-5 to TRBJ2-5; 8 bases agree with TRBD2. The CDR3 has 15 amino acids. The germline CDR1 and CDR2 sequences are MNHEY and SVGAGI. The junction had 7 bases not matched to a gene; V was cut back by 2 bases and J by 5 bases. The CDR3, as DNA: TGTGCCAGCAGTTACCGGCGGGGGGTTCGGGAGACCCAGTACTTC. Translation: CASSYRRGVRETQYF.

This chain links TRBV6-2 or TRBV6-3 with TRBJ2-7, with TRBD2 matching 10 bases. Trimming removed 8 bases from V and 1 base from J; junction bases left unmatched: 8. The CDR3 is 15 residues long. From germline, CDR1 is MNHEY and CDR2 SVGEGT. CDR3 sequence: CASWDPGLASYEQYF. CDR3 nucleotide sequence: TGTGCCAGCTGGGATCCGGGACTAGCGTCCTACGAGCAGTACTTC.

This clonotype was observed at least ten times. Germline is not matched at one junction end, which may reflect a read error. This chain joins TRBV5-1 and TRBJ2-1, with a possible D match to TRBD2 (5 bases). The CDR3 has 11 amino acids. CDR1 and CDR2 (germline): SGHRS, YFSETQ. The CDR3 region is CASSLRGEQFF. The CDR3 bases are TGTGCCAGCAGCCTACGGGGTGAGCAGTTCTTC.

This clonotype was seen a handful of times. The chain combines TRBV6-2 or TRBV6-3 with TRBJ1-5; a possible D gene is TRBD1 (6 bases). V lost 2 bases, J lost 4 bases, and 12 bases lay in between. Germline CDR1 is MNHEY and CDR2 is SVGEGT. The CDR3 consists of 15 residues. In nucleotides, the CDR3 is TGTGCCAGCAGTTACGGGCAGGGGAGGAATCAGCCCCAGCATTTT. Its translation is CASSYGQGRNQPQHF.